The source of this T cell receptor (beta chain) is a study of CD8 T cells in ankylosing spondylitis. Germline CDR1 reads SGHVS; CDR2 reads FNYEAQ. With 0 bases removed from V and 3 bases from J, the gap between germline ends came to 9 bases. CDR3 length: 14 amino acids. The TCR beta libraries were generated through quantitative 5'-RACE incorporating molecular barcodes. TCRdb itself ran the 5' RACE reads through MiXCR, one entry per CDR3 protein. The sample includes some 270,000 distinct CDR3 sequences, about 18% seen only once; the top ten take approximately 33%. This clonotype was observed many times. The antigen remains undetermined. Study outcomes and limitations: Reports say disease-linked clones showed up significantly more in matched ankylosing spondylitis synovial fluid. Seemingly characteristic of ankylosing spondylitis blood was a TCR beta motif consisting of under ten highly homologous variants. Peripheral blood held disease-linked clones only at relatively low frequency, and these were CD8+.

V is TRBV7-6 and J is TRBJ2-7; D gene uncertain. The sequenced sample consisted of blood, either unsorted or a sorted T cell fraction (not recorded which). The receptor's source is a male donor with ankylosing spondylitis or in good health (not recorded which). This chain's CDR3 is CASSLAENHYEQYF. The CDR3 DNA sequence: TGTGCCAGCAGCTTAGCCGAAAACCACTACGAGCAGTACTTC.